The clone carrying this T cell receptor (beta chain) has just a few counts. The CDR3 is made up of 14 amino acids. Germline CDR1 and CDR2: LNHNV and YYDKDF (reference sequence). Trimming took off 4 bases at V and 0 bases at J, with 9 bases between the two ends. The entry originates in a study of blood T cell repertoires in COVID-19. Sequencing used immunoSEQ multiplex PCR; TCRdb keeps in-frame clones, though not all of them. There are 350,000 or so clones in the sample; about nine tenths occur only once, and just over 1% lies in the top ten. A PCR-confirmed or clinician-diagnosed COVID-19 case had contacted exposed participants within 2 weeks of entry.

The chain uses TRBV15 and TRBJ1-2; no firm D call. The sequencing input was PBMCs or T cells enriched from blood (not recorded which). The TCR originated in a woman aged 25 to 45 who had been exposed to COVID-19. The CDR3 coding sequence is TGTGCCACCAGCATATCCCCTACTAACTATGGCTACACCTTC. It codes for CATSISPTNYGYTF.